The 12 T cell receptor beta chains given below trace back to one sample, sequenced in a study of blood T cell repertoires in COVID-19. Profiling relied on immunoSEQ multiplex PCR, and the TCRdb table lists in-frame clones only, not all of them. Among roughly 670,000 clones listed, 85% to 90% were seen once. Sequencing used peripheral blood. The receptors shown here come from a woman younger than 35 with acute or convalescent COVID-19.

With regard to this clone: One end of the junction does not line up with germline, which may come from a read error. This chain joins TRBV11-3 and TRBJ2-1, with D possibly TRBD2 on 5 matching bases. The CDR3 has 15 amino acids. Germline CDR1 SGHNT, CDR2 YENEEA. The CDR3 loop reads CASSVKRVTYSEQFF. The CDR3 bases are TGTGCCAGCAGCGTTAAGAGGGTCACCTACAGTGAGCAGTTCTTC.

The CDR3 region has the DNA TGTGCCAGCAGTGAAGAGAGGACATTCAACTATGGCTACACCTTC. Translation: CASSEERTFNYGYTF. The J gene is TRBJ1-2, the V gene TRBV2, with D possibly being TRBD1 (5 bases). The germline V and J ends were trimmed by 1 base and 2 bases, with 11 bases remaining between them. Germline assignment: CDR1 SNHLY and CDR2 FYNNEI. The CDR3 covers 15 residues.

The chain is built from TRBV12-3 or TRBV12-4 and TRBJ2-7; TRBD2 might be the D (6 bases). This CDR3 is built from 13 residues. The germline V and J ends were trimmed by 5 bases and 7 bases, with 15 bases remaining between them. DNA for the CDR3: TGTGCCAGCAGTCCAACTAGCCTGAGGGAGCAGTACTTC. As protein: CASSPTSLREQYF.

The genes are TRBV30 and TRBJ1-1, with no clear D. Looked up from germline, CDR1 is GTSNPN and CDR2 is SVGIG (reference sequence). The CDR3 runs to 10 residues. Trimming stripped 6 bases from V and 5 bases from J, with 7 bases between. Written as DNA, the CDR3 is TGTGCCTGCGGGGATACTGAAGCTTTCTTT. Amino acid sequence: CACGDTEAFF.

The CDR3 reads CAWESGGSSEKGSPLHF. The CDR3 region has the DNA TGTGCCTGGGAAAGTGGGGGGTCCTCCGAAAAGGGTTCACCCCTCCACTTT. V usage is TRBV30 and J usage is TRBJ1-6; D perhaps matches TRBD1 (5 bases). The V end was cut by 5 bases, the J end by 9 bases, with 26 bases between. The germline V gene encodes CDR1 GTSNPN and CDR2 SVGIG (reference sequence). The CDR3 length is 17 residues.

The rearrangement joins TRBV4-1 to TRBJ1-4, with 8 bases lining up with TRBD1. The V and J ends lost 5 bases and 6 bases, in that order; junction bases with no gene match: 14. This CDR3 contains 17 residues. CDR1 is MGHRA and CDR2 is YSYEKL in the germline V gene. The CDR3 is CASSYRGVGAGDEKLFF. The CDR3 nucleotides read TGCGCCAGCAGCTACAGGGGGGTGGGGGCTGGGGATGAAAAACTGTTTTTT.

This chain connects TRBV7-3 to TRBJ2-3, with TRBD1 matching over 7 bases. The CDR3 covers 14 residues. The V gene end was trimmed by 5 bases and the J gene end by 6 bases; junction bases not matched to a gene: 8. Germline V CDR1 and CDR2: SGHTA, FQGTGA. Written as DNA, the CDR3 is TGTGCCAGCAGCCCAGGGGGTATACGGGATACGCAGTATTTT. It encodes CASSPGGIRDTQYF.

The genes are TRBV6-2 or TRBV6-3 and TRBJ2-5; TRBD2 might be the D (6 bases). Germline V lookup: CDR1 MNHEY, CDR2 SVGEGT. V was clipped by 6 bases and J by 5 bases, with 13 bases between them. This CDR3 region has 13 residues. The CDR3 region has the DNA TGTGCCAGCAGCCGACTAGTTCCGGAGACCCAGTACTTC. This gives the protein CASSRLVPETQYF.

This rearrangement joins TRBV7-9 to TRBJ1-5, with a weak D call TRBD1 (6 bases). With 4 bases removed from V and 6 bases from J, the gap between germline ends came to 13 bases. The CDR3 is 14 amino acids. CDR1 is SEHNR, CDR2 FQNEAQ, per germline (reference sequence). CDR3 region: CASSSWAGVQPQHF. The CDR3 DNA follows: TGTGCCAGCAGCTCTTGGGCAGGGGTTCAGCCCCAGCATTTT. Using reference TRBV7-9 and TRBJ1-5 for the parts outside the CDR3, the full variable domain is DTGVSQNPRHKITKRGQNVTFRCDPISEHNRLYWYRQTLGQGPEFLTYFQNEAQLEKSRLLSDRFSAERPKGSFSTLEIQRTEQGDSAMYLCASSSWAGVQPQHFGDGTRLSIL.

V and J are TRBV24-1 and TRBJ2-1; tentatively, D is TRBD2 (6 bases). The V end was cut by 6 bases, the J end by 5 bases, with 19 bases between. The CDR3 has 16 amino acids. Germline V gene sequence: CDR1 KGHDR, CDR2 SFDVKD. The CDR3 coding sequence is TGTGCCACCAGTTCCCCTGGACTACTGAATCACAATGAGCAGTTCTTC. It encodes CATSSPGLLNHNEQFF.

The chain recombines TRBV4-2 with TRBJ2-3; 10 positions match TRBD1. Germline CDR1 and CDR2: LGHNA and YNFKEQ. The trim removed 3 bases at V and 2 bases at J, leaving 5 bases unmatched. The CDR3 is made up of 16 amino acids. For the CDR3, the DNA is TGTGCCAGCAGCCAGAGGACAGGGGGTCCCACAGATACGCAGTATTTT. Translation: CASSQRTGGPTDTQYF.

The chain has TRBV5-1 and TRBJ1-2; D is undetermined. Germline V gene lookup returns CDR1 SGHRS and CDR2 YFSETQ. The CDR3 length is 17 residues. Trimming left V 0 bases short and J 0 bases short, with 15 bases between. DNA of the CDR3: TGCGCCAGCAGCTTGGTCCCGAGCGTCGAGCCTAACTATGGCTACACCTTC. Amino acid sequence: CASSLVPSVEPNYGYTF.